This T cell receptor beta chain was retrieved from a study of T cells after yellow fever vaccination (dated 2019 in TCRdb). Turning to the overall study: The SMART-Seq v4 Ultra Low Input RNA kit was used to prepare libraries from fractions with low cell numbers. Blood was collected at multiple timepoints before and after primary and secondary immunization, and bulk PBMC replicates and cell subsets were isolated. To follow T-cell clones before and after primary and booster YFV17D yellow fever vaccination, bulk TCR alpha and beta repertoires were sequenced over time. Two healthy male donors, one aged 18 to 29 and one aged 30 to 39 years, were included in the cohort.

The investigation overall reported the following: Only a couple of donors were included in the study, so the extent to which the findings can be generalized is limited. A small fraction of clonotypes showed up in both the CD4 and CD8 compartments, probably as a result of convergent recombination. Compared with the primary T-cell response, the secondary T-cell response was faster but weaker, reaching its peak on day 5 rather than on day 15. Because abundant contaminating clonotypes from the bulk population could be contained in FACS-sorted repertoires, computational filtering was required. After the booster, most of the clones that had expanded following primary vaccination were detected again (approximately 95% of CD4 and around 90% of CD8), which suggests that memory was broadly maintained.

Relative to germline, V is 0 bases shorter and J is 6 bases shorter, with 14 bases between their ends. Inclusive of the bounding cysteine and phenylalanine, the CDR3 is 15 residues long. Kept here is only the CDR3 DNA, which spans 45 bases and is read in frame from base 1. The germline V gene encodes CDR1 PRHDT and CDR2 FYEKMQ (reference sequence). TCR cDNA was synthesized by 5'RACE template switching, which introduced a universal primer site and unique molecular identifiers. Priming for cDNA synthesis came from both the TCR alpha and TCR beta constant segments. Library amplification involved two PCR steps, and the second step added sample barcodes and sequencing adapters. Sequencing of libraries was done on Illumina HiSeq 2500 (2x100 bp) or NovaSeq (2x150 bp). The paper's processing steps were these. Reads were demultiplexed and collapsed into UMI consensus sequences with MIGEC, and V(D)J alignment was performed with MiXCR. Clonotypes responding to the vaccine were identified with edgeR on replicate PBMC samples, with the criteria of FDR below 0.01 and a log2 fold change above 5 up to day 15. Each bulk clonotype received a CD4 or CD8 identity based on whether the sequenced CD4 or CD8 repertoire contained that clonotype at higher abundance. Using fastp trimming at Q25 and MiXCR clonotype assembly, TCRdb reanalyzed the public sequencing data and kept in-frame beta chains. Rows merge per CDR3 protein into single entries with the most common DNA and genes. Here the V and J calls rest on TCRdb's processing, not on the authors' analysis. This sample has roughly 520,000 distinct CDR3 sequences in its table, and 21% of those were observed once. Of the sample, roughly 16% is held by the ten largest clones.

The sample's treatment or condition label, in plain terms: live attenuated yellow fever vaccine strain. Two biological replicates of bulk PBMCs were collected at each blood-draw timepoint. A standard Ficoll-Paque protocol was used to isolate PBMCs from peripheral blood. TriZol was used to extract RNA from bulk PBMCs, CD4 and CD8 fractions, and dextramer-positive and dextramer-negative fractions. Worth noting for this clonotype: The antigen it binds to is not known. No base-level quality is on record; no much larger clone is a single base apart.

The sequenced sample was PBMCs, obtained around 3 weeks after the first yellow fever vaccination. The TCR was taken from a man in his late teens or twenties who received the YFV17D yellow fever vaccine. The receptor chain draws on TRBV13 and TRBJ1-1; matching of 5 bases hints at TRBD1 as the D gene. The DNA reads TGTGCCAGCAGCTTAGGCCTGACAGACGGCGCTGAAGCTTTCTTT. Translated, it reads CASSLGLTDGAEAFF.